Listed below are T cell receptor beta chains from one sample, sequenced in a study of Ad26.COV2.S vaccination and SARS-CoV-2 variants. TCRdb keeps only in-frame clones here, not all; method: immunoSEQ multiplex PCR. The table records 350,000 to 450,000 clones, more than 75% of them present only once. The material sequenced was peripheral blood, taken in a trial of Ad26.COV2.S vaccine versus placebo. These receptors originate from a person aged 18-60 years who received the Ad26.COV2.S COVID-19 vaccine or a placebo. Both conserved end residues are part of each CDR3. A D gene is named only where the DNA matches it firmly. Only part of the rows carry a size: once, few, many, or a class if the clone is expanded.

D gene: .; J gene: TRBJ2-5; V gene: TRBV4-2; clone size: .; CDR3 DNA: TGTGCCAGCAGCCAAGACCCCTCCCTGGCGGGGGCACAAGAGACCCAGTACTTC; CDR3 protein: CASSQDPSLAGAQETQYF
D gene: .; J gene: TRBJ1-5; V gene: TRBV9; clone size: .; CDR3 DNA: TGTGCCAGCAGCGGAACACAGGGTTCCGGCAATCAGCCCCAGCATTTT; CDR3 protein: CASSGTQGSGNQPQHF
D gene: .; J gene: TRBJ1-5; V gene: TRBV9; clone size: .; CDR3 DNA: TGTGCCAGCAGCGTAGGACAAGGAGGCAATCAGCCCCAGCATTTT; CDR3 protein: CASSVGQGGNQPQHF
D gene: .; J gene: TRBJ1-1; V gene: TRBV11-2; clone size: .; CDR3 DNA: TGTGCCAGCAGCTTAGCATACGGCAGGGAGTATAGCGCTTTCTTT; CDR3 protein: CASSLAYGREYSAFF
D gene: TRBD2; J gene: TRBJ2-5; V gene: TRBV6-5; clone size: .; CDR3 DNA: TGTGCCAGCAGCTGGGGAGGGCAAGAGACCCAGTACTTC; CDR3 protein: CASSWGGQETQYF
D gene: .; J gene: TRBJ2-3; V gene: TRBV24-1; clone size: .; CDR3 DNA: TGTGCCACCAGTGACTCCCGGGCAGATACGCAGTATTTT; CDR3 protein: CATSDSRADTQYF
D gene: .; J gene: TRBJ2-4; V gene: TRBV9; clone size: .; CDR3 DNA: TGTGCCAGCAGCGTAGAGGCCGTAGACATTCAGTACTTC; CDR3 protein: CASSVEAVDIQYF
D gene: .; J gene: TRBJ1-3; V gene: TRBV3-1/TRBV3-2; clone size: .; CDR3 DNA: TGTGCCAGCAGCCGCTCAGGGGCCTCTGGAAACACCATATATTTT; CDR3 protein: CASSRSGASGNTIYF
D gene: .; J gene: TRBJ1-5; V gene: TRBV6-5; clone size: .; CDR3 DNA: TGTGCCAGCAGTTCGGGGGTCAATCAGCCCCAGCATTTT; CDR3 protein: CASSSGVNQPQHF
D gene: TRBD1; J gene: TRBJ2-7; V gene: TRBV6-5; clone size: .; CDR3 DNA: TGTGCCAGCAGCCAGACAGGGGTTGAGCAGTACTTC; CDR3 protein: CASSQTGVEQYF
D gene: .; J gene: TRBJ1-5; V gene: TRBV11-2; clone size: few; CDR3 DNA: TGTGCCAGCAGCTTAGGAACAGACGGGCGGGAGCAGCCCCAGCATTTT; CDR3 protein: CASSLGTDGREQPQHF
D gene: .; J gene: TRBJ2-5; V gene: TRBV11-2; clone size: .; CDR3 DNA: TGTGCCAGCAGCCTGACTCCGGCGGGCCAAGAGACCCAGTACTTC; CDR3 protein: CASSLTPAGQETQYF
D gene: TRBD1; J gene: TRBJ2-7; V gene: TRBV27; clone size: .; CDR3 DNA: TGTGCCAGCAGTTTATACAGGGGGTCCTACGAGCAGTACTTC; CDR3 protein: CASSLYRGSYEQYF
D gene: TRBD1; J gene: TRBJ2-1; V gene: TRBV7-9; clone size: once; CDR3 DNA: TGTGCCAGCAGCTTAGTAGGGGGCACCTTCCGGGAGCAGTTCTTC; CDR3 protein: CASSLVGGTFREQFF
D gene: .; J gene: TRBJ1-1; V gene: TRBV18; clone size: once; CDR3 DNA: TGTGCCAGCTCTCCGAAATCGGTTAACACTGAAGCTTTCTTT; CDR3 protein: CASSPKSVNTEAFF
D gene: .; J gene: TRBJ1-1; V gene: TRBV28; clone size: .; CDR3 DNA: TGTGCCAGCAGTTTCCTGACAGTGAACACTGAAGCTTTCTTT; CDR3 protein: CASSFLTVNTEAFF
D gene: .; J gene: TRBJ2-5; V gene: TRBV7-2; clone size: few; CDR3 DNA: TGTGCCAGCAGCGGGACTTCTCAAGAGACCCAGTACTTC; CDR3 protein: CASSGTSQETQYF
D gene: .; J gene: TRBJ2-7; V gene: TRBV19; clone size: .; CDR3 DNA: TGTGCCAGTAGCAGTCGCCCCTCCGCGGCCTACGAGCAGTACTTC; CDR3 protein: CASSSRPSAAYEQYF
D gene: .; J gene: TRBJ2-1; V gene: TRBV9; clone size: .; CDR3 DNA: TGTGCCAGCAGCGGGCCGTACAATGAGCAGTTCTTC; CDR3 protein: CASSGPYNEQFF
D gene: .; J gene: TRBJ2-5; V gene: TRBV29-1; clone size: .; CDR3 DNA: TGCAGCGTCCGTCTCTTGGGGTCCCAAGAGACCCAGTACTTC; CDR3 protein: CSVRLLGSQETQYF
D gene: .; J gene: TRBJ1-4; V gene: TRBV18; clone size: .; CDR3 DNA: TGTGCCAGCTCACTGGACGCGTGGGGACTGTTTTTT; CDR3 protein: CASSLDAWGLFF
D gene: .; J gene: TRBJ1-1; V gene: TRBV5-1; clone size: .; CDR3 DNA: TGCGCCAGCAGCCAGGGTTACACTGAAGCTTTCTTT; CDR3 protein: CASSQGYTEAFF
D gene: .; J gene: TRBJ1-1; V gene: TRBV12-3/TRBV12-4; clone size: .; CDR3 DNA: TGTGCCAGCAGTCCGGGGACTGAAGCTTTCTTT; CDR3 protein: CASSPGTEAFF
D gene: .; J gene: TRBJ2-5; V gene: TRBV15; clone size: .; CDR3 DNA: TGTGCCACCAGCAGAGATGGATTAGGGCAAGAGACCCAGTACTTC; CDR3 protein: CATSRDGLGQETQYF
D gene: TRBD2; J gene: TRBJ2-1; V gene: TRBV5-1; clone size: once; CDR3 DNA: TGCGCCAGCAGGGTACTAGCGGGAGATAATGAGCAGTTCTTC; CDR3 protein: CASRVLAGDNEQFF
D gene: .; J gene: TRBJ2-2; V gene: TRBV30; clone size: .; CDR3 DNA: TGTGCCTGGAGCGGCCTATCGAACACCGGGGAGCTGTTTTTT; CDR3 protein: CAWSGLSNTGELFF
D gene: .; J gene: TRBJ1-1; V gene: TRBV2; clone size: .; CDR3 DNA: TGTGCCAGCAGTGAAGCGCTGGGTGGTTGGTATGCTTTCTTT; CDR3 protein: CASSEALGGWYAFF
D gene: .; J gene: TRBJ2-5; V gene: TRBV29-1; clone size: .; CDR3 DNA: TGCAGCGCCCGTAGGGACCAGTTAGAGACCCAGTACTTC; CDR3 protein: CSARRDQLETQYF
D gene: TRBD1; J gene: TRBJ2-7; V gene: TRBV4-1; clone size: .; CDR3 DNA: TGCGCCAGCAGCCACCCCGTACTACAGGGGAACTACGAGCAGTACTTC; CDR3 protein: CASSHPVLQGNYEQYF
D gene: .; J gene: TRBJ1-1; V gene: TRBV7-9; clone size: .; CDR3 DNA: TGTGCCAGCAGCTTAGCAGGAGAAGCTTTCTTT; CDR3 protein: CASSLAGEAFF
D gene: .; J gene: TRBJ1-5; V gene: TRBV30; clone size: .; CDR3 DNA: TGTGCCTGGAGTTCGGGCAATCAGCCCCAGCATTTT; CDR3 protein: CAWSSGNQPQHF
D gene: .; J gene: TRBJ2-5; V gene: TRBV6-5; clone size: .; CDR3 DNA: TGTGCCACCAGGGAGCTCGGGGAAGAGACCCAGTACTTC; CDR3 protein: CATRELGEETQYF
D gene: .; J gene: TRBJ1-2; V gene: TRBV2; clone size: .; CDR3 DNA: TGTGCCAGCAGTGACCAGGGGACTATCTATGGCTACACCTTC; CDR3 protein: CASSDQGTIYGYTF
D gene: .; J gene: TRBJ2-7; V gene: TRBV5-4; clone size: .; CDR3 DNA: TGTGCCAGCAGCTCCCGGGCTGAGGCCCACGGGGAGCAGTACTTC; CDR3 protein: CASSSRAEAHGEQYF
D gene: .; J gene: TRBJ1-2; V gene: TRBV19; clone size: once; CDR3 DNA: TGTGCCAGTAGTACACCTTCCCAGGGGCGAAACTATGGCTACACCTTC; CDR3 protein: CASSTPSQGRNYGYTF
D gene: .; J gene: TRBJ1-1; V gene: TRBV7-2; clone size: .; CDR3 DNA: TGTGCCAGCAGCTTCTACAGGGACGATTACACTGAAGCTTTCTTT; CDR3 protein: CASSFYRDDYTEAFF
D gene: .; J gene: TRBJ2-7; V gene: TRBV30; clone size: .; CDR3 DNA: TGTGCCTGGAGGCGGGACAGCGCCTCCTACGAGCAGTACTTC; CDR3 protein: CAWRRDSASYEQYF
D gene: TRBD2; J gene: TRBJ2-7; V gene: TRBV2; clone size: .; CDR3 DNA: TGTGCCAGCAGTGATCCTAGCGGGGTCTCCTACGAGCAGTACTTC; CDR3 protein: CASSDPSGVSYEQYF
D gene: TRBD1; J gene: TRBJ1-1; V gene: TRBV7-9; clone size: once; CDR3 DNA: TGTGCCAGCAGCCATGGACAGGGGATGACTGAAGCTTTCTTT; CDR3 protein: CASSHGQGMTEAFF
D gene: .; J gene: TRBJ1-6; V gene: TRBV7-8; clone size: .; CDR3 DNA: TGTGCCAGCAGCTCGATAACCTCGGGCTCACCCCTCCACTTT; CDR3 protein: CASSSITSGSPLHF
D gene: .; J gene: TRBJ2-2; V gene: TRBV3-1/TRBV3-2; clone size: .; CDR3 DNA: TGTGCCAGCAGCTGGGGAAGGGGCACCGGGGAGCTGTTTTTT; CDR3 protein: CASSWGRGTGELFF
D gene: .; J gene: TRBJ1-4; V gene: TRBV19; clone size: .; CDR3 DNA: TGTGCCAGTAGCGATACTGCAACTAATGAAAAACTGTTTTTT; CDR3 protein: CASSDTATNEKLFF
D gene: .; J gene: TRBJ2-7; V gene: TRBV11-2; clone size: once; CDR3 DNA: TGTGCCAGCAGACCTATCCCGCCAGGGAATATCTACGAGCAGTACTTC; CDR3 protein: CASRPIPPGNIYEQYF
D gene: .; J gene: TRBJ2-7; V gene: TRBV11-3; clone size: .; CDR3 DNA: TGTGCCAGCAGCCCCCGTGACACCCCTTCCTACGAGCAGTACTTC; CDR3 protein: CASSPRDTPSYEQYF
D gene: TRBD1; J gene: TRBJ1-1; V gene: TRBV3-1/TRBV3-2; clone size: .; CDR3 DNA: TGTGCCAGCAGCCAAGTGCCAGGGGGCATTGAAGCTTTCTTT; CDR3 protein: CASSQVPGGIEAFF
D gene: TRBD2; J gene: TRBJ2-7; V gene: TRBV30; clone size: .; CDR3 DNA: TGTGCCCAGCGGGTGTTTGCGGGGGGTCACAACGAGCAGTACTTC; CDR3 protein: CAQRVFAGGHNEQYF
D gene: TRBD2; J gene: TRBJ2-1; V gene: TRBV4-1; clone size: .; CDR3 DNA: TGCGCCAGCAGCCGGAGCGGGGGGGTCTCCTACAATGAGCAGTTCTTC; CDR3 protein: CASSRSGGVSYNEQFF
D gene: .; J gene: TRBJ2-1; V gene: TRBV11-3; clone size: .; CDR3 DNA: TGTGCCAGCAGCCCGCGAAGGGGAGGAGGATACTACAATGAGCAGTTCTTC; CDR3 protein: CASSPRRGGGYYNEQFF
D gene: .; J gene: TRBJ1-1; V gene: TRBV25-1; clone size: .; CDR3 DNA: TGTGCCAGCAGTGAGGCCCCGGACACTGAAGCTTTCTTT; CDR3 protein: CASSEAPDTEAFF
D gene: .; J gene: TRBJ1-5; V gene: TRBV4-1; clone size: few; CDR3 DNA: TGCGCCAGCAGCCAAGGTAGGGTATACGGCAATCAGCCCCAGCATTTT; CDR3 protein: CASSQGRVYGNQPQHF
D gene: .; J gene: TRBJ2-7; V gene: TRBV19; clone size: once; CDR3 DNA: TGTGCCAGTAGTACCGGACACCAACTGGGGGAGCAGTACTTC; CDR3 protein: CASSTGHQLGEQYF
D gene: .; J gene: TRBJ2-1; V gene: TRBV5-1; clone size: .; CDR3 DNA: TGCGCCAGCAGCTTGAGCAGCGACAATGAGCAGTTCTTC; CDR3 protein: CASSLSSDNEQFF